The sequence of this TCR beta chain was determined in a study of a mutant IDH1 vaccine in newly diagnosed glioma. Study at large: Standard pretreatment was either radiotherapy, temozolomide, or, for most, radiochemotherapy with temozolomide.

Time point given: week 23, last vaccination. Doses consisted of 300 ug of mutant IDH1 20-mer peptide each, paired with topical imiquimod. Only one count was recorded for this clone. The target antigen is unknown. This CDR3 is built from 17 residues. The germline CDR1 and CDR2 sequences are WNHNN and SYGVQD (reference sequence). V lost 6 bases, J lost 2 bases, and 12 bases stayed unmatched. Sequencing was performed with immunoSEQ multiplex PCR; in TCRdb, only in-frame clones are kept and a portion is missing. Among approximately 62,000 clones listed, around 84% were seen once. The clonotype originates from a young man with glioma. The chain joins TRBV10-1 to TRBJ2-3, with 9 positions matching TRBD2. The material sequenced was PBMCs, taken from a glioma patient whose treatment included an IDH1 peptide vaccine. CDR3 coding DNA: TGCGCCAGCAGCCCCTCTCTAGCGGGGCCCTCCACAGATACGCAGTATTTT. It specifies CASSPSLAGPSTDTQYF.